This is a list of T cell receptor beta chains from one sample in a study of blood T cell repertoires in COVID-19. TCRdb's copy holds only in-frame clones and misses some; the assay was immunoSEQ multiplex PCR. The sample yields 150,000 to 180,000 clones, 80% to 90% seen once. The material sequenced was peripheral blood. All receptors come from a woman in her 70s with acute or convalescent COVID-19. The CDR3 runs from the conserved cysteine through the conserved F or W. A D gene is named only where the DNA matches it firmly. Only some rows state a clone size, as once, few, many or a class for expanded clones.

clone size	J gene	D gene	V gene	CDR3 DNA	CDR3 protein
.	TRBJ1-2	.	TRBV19	TGTGCCAGTAGTTTGCCAAGACTCAACTATGGCTACACCTTC	CASSLPRLNYGYTF
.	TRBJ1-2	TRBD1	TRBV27	TGTGCCAGCAGTAGCCGGACAGGGGGAGTCTATGGCTACACCTTC	CASSSRTGGVYGYTF
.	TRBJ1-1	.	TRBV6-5	TGTGCCAGCACAACACTTAGACAGTTGAACACTGAAGCTTTCTTT	CASTTLRQLNTEAFF
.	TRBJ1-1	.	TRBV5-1	TGCGCCAGCAGCTTGGTAACAGGGACTATGAACACTGAAGCTTTCTTT	CASSLVTGTMNTEAFF
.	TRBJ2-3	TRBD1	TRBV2	TGTGCCAGCAACCGGGACAGCCCCACAGATACGCGGTATTTT	CASNRDSPTDTRYF
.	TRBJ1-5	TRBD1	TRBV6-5	TGTGCCAGCAGCTCCGCCGGGACAGGGATACAGCCCCAGCATTTT	CASSSAGTGIQPQHF
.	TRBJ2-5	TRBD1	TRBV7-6	TGTGCCAGCAGCGCTCAACAGGGGCTGGGGACCCAGTACTTC	CASSAQQGLGTQYF
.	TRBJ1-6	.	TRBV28	TGTGCCAGCAGTTTTAGTTCAGGGGTTCGATCACCCCTCCACTTT	CASSFSSGVRSPLHF
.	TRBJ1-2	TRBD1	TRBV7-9	TGTGCCAGCAGCTTAGCGCGACAGGGGGACTATGGCTACACCTTC	CASSLARQGDYGYTF
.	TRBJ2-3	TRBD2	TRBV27	TGTGCCAGCAGTTTATGGGGTCTAGCGGGCGATTACACAGATACGCAGTATTTT	CASSLWGLAGDYTDTQYF
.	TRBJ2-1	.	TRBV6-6	TGTGCCAGCAGATCTACAGGAATCCACAATGAGCAGTTCTTC	CASRSTGIHNEQFF
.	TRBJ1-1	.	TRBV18	TGTGCCAGCTCACACCAACAGGGAGAAGCTTTCTTT	CASSHQQGEAFF
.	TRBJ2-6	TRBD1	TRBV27	TGTGCCAGCAGTTGGGGGACAGGAGCCCCTGGGGCCAACGTCCTGACTTTC	CASSWGTGAPGANVLTF
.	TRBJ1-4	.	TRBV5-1	TGCGCCAGCAGCTCGGGTGGGAGTGAAAAACTGTTTTTT	CASSSGGSEKLFF
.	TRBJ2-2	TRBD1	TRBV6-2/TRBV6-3	TGTGCCAGCAGTTACTCTGGGACAGGGAAGGGCGGGGAGCTGTTTTTT	CASSYSGTGKGGELFF
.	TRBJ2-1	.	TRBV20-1	TGCAGTGCTAGTGATCCGGGAGATTTCTACAATGAGCAGTTCTTC	CSASDPGDFYNEQFF
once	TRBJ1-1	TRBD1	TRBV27	TGTGCCAGCAGTTTTTGGGGACAGGGGGGAACTGAAGCTTTCTTT	CASSFWGQGGTEAFF
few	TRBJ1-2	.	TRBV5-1	TGCGCCAGCAGCTTGGGGCTGATGAACTATGGCTACACCTTC	CASSLGLMNYGYTF
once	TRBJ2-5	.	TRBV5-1	TGCGCCAGCAGCGACCCGGGGGTACAAGAGACCCAGTACTTC	CASSDPGVQETQYF
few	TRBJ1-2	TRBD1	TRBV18	TGTGCCAGCTCACAGACAGGGATACAGGCCTATGGCTACACCTTC	CASSQTGIQAYGYTF